This passage covers 13 T cell receptor beta chains from one sample sequenced in a study of technical replicates of blood from four donors. TCRdb's copy holds only in-frame clones and misses some; the assay was immunoSEQ multiplex PCR. Among tens of thousands of clones, about 90% were seen once, and the ten largest hold approximately 0.3%. Input material: T cells isolated from PBMCs. These receptors all stem from a human donor in good health.

The chain has TRBV7-3 and TRBJ2-2; D not resolved. V was shortened by 7 bases and J by 0 bases, with 9 bases between the two germline ends. CDR1 is SGHTA and CDR2 is FQGTGA in the germline V gene. This CDR3 has 14 residues. CDR3 protein: CASTPGTNTGELFF. The DNA for the CDR3 is TGTGCCAGCACACCAGGAACGAACACCGGGGAGCTGTTTTTT.

The rearrangement uses TRBV7-8 and TRBJ1-2, with a tentative D call TRBD1 (6 bases). CDR3 length equals 14 residues. Trimming removed 2 bases at V and 6 bases at J, with 13 bases between. Germline CDR1 reads SGHVS; CDR2 reads FQNEAQ. CDR3 nucleotides: TGTGCCAGCAGCTTAACGAGGACAGATGATGGCTACACCTTC. Residues: CASSLTRTDDGYTF.

The chain is built from TRBV10-3 and TRBJ1-1; TRBD1 matches at 7 bases. CDR1 is ENHRY, CDR2 SYGVKD, per germline. The CDR3 runs 13 residues. Trimming cost V 5 bases and J 1 base; bases outside gene matches: 1. CDR3 nucleotides: TGTGCCATCAGTCCAGGGGGGAACACTGAAGCTTTCTTT. As protein: CAISPGGNTEAFF.

The V call is TRBV7-9, the J call TRBJ2-1; D call uncertain. The germline V and J ends were trimmed by 5 bases and 4 bases, with 9 bases remaining between them. The CDR3 is 13 amino acids. Germline V gives CDR1 SEHNR, CDR2 FQNEAQ (reference sequence). This chain's CDR3 is CASSPKAYNEQFF. Here the CDR3 DNA reads TGTGCCAGCAGCCCTAAAGCGTACAATGAGCAGTTCTTC.

The rearrangement uses TRBV28 and TRBJ2-7; possibly TRBD1 for D (5 bases). V was pared by 8 bases and J by 4 bases, with 12 bases between. The CDR3 contains 12 residues. CDR1 and CDR2 from the germline V gene are MDHEN and SYDVKM. The CDR3 reads CASGKKGYEQYF. CDR3 DNA sequence: TGTGCCAGCGGAAAAAAGGGGTACGAGCAGTACTTC.

This clone occurred once. The rearrangement links TRBV6-5 to TRBJ2-1, with a possible D match to TRBD1 (6 bases). The CDR3 is 15 residues long. The V gene lost 0 bases and the J gene lost 10 bases, with 16 bases spanning the gap. Germline-derived CDR1 and CDR2 are MNHEY and SVGAGI. This chain's CDR3 is CASSYSGALLQEQFF. The CDR3 region has the DNA TGTGCCAGCAGTTACTCGGGGGCTCTTTTACAGGAGCAGTTCTTC.

The chain links TRBV11-3 to TRBJ2-1; TRBD2 might be the D (5 bases). Germline assignment: CDR1 SGHNT and CDR2 YENEEA. Trimming removed 2 bases at V and 8 bases at J, with 16 bases between. This CDR3 region has 15 residues. The DNA for the CDR3 is TGTGCCAGCAGCTTATTTCGGACTGCCCTGGATGAGCAGTTCTTC. Protein: CASSLFRTALDEQFF.

This clone was seen just once. The gene calls are TRBV7-6 and TRBJ1-3; D is unresolved. From germline, CDR1 is SGHVS and CDR2 FNYEAQ. This CDR3 has 17 amino acids. Deletions cut 5 bases from V and 2 bases from J, with 19 bases between. The DNA for the CDR3 is TGTGCCAGCAGCCAGACCGGGATTAGTAAACCTGGAAACACCATATATTTT. This sequence encodes CASSQTGISKPGNTIYF.

The chain combines TRBV5-1 with TRBJ1-1; 9 bases fit TRBD1. The CDR3 contains 15 residues. Trimming cost V 2 bases and J 4 bases; bases outside gene matches: 6. Germline-derived CDR1 and CDR2 are SGHRS and YFSETQ. In nucleotides, the CDR3 is TGCGCCAGCAGCTTCGGGGGACAGGGTTTCACTGAAGCTTTCTTT. It specifies CASSFGGQGFTEAFF.

This chain joins TRBV4-1 and TRBJ2-7; no reliable D call. Deletions cut 2 bases from V and 0 bases from J, with 14 bases between. Germline values: CDR1 MGHRA, CDR2 YSYEKL. The CDR3 contains 16 residues. The CDR3 DNA follows: TGCGCCAGCAGCCAATACCACCCTGGGCTCTCCTACGAGCAGTACTTC. Residues: CASSQYHPGLSYEQYF.

In DNA form, the CDR3 reads TGTGCCAGCAGTTATTTTTCCACAGGGTATGGCTACACCTTC. It translates to CASSYFSTGYGYTF. The chain couples TRBV6-5 to TRBJ1-2, with D maybe TRBD1 (6 bases). Germline V lookup: CDR1 MNHEY, CDR2 SVGAGI. The CDR3 runs 14 residues. Between the trimmed V and J ends, which lost 3 bases and 5 bases, there was a span of 13 bases.

The chain links TRBV10-3 to TRBJ2-1, with 7 bases aligning to TRBD1. Per the germline V gene, CDR1 is ENHRY and CDR2 is SYGVKD. J gave up 7 bases and V 11 bases, and 14 bases lay outside the gene matches. This CDR3 spans 14 amino acids. CDR3 loop: CAATRGGGGNEQFF. In nucleotides, the CDR3 is TGTGCCGCTACGAGAGGGGGCGGAGGAAATGAGCAGTTCTTC.

J is TRBJ1-1 and V is TRBV19, with no clear D. The CDR3 extends over 17 amino acids. Deletions cut 0 bases from V and 4 bases from J, with 18 bases between. CDR1 is LNHDA and CDR2 is SQIVND in the germline V gene (reference sequence). For the CDR3, the DNA is TGTGCCAGTAGTATAGATACCTTCGCGACGGGTGGCACTGAAGCTTTCTTT. It specifies CASSIDTFATGGTEAFF.